This T cell receptor beta chain was sequenced in a study of technical replicates of blood from several donors. Profiled with immunoSEQ multiplex PCR; TCRdb holds only in-frame clones, not every one. The sample records 55,000 to 75,000 clones, about nine tenths being singletons. The CDR3 covers 16 residues. Germline loops: CDR1 LGHNA, CDR2 YSLEER. Remarks on this clone: Germline and junction disagree at one end, which may indicate a read error. Within the sample, other DNA sequences also encode this same CDR3.

What was sequenced was PBMCs. This chain connects TRBV4-3 to TRBJ2-6; D remains ambiguous. This receptor was taken from a human donor in good health. Some clones in this sample may be carry-over from other donors' samples. The CDR3 DNA sequence: TGCGCTAGCAGCCAGTTAGAATCTACTGGGGCCAACGTCCTGACTTTC. This codes for CASSQLESTGANVLTF.